Reported below is one T cell receptor (beta chain). This entry comes from a study of blood T cell repertoires in COVID-19. The age range of participants was about 18 to 90 years, with residence in around 22 US areas. Participants' own reports of clinical history determined their cohort assignment. CDR1 SGHDT and CDR2 YYEEEE come from the germline V gene. Deletions cut 2 bases from V and 4 bases from J, with 9 bases between. The CDR3 loop spans 13 amino acids. The table came from immunoSEQ multiplex PCR; TCRdb's copy has only in-frame clones and leaves some out. This sample has approximately 360,000 clones, with around 87% found just once.

This rearrangement joins TRBV5-6 to TRBJ1-2; D is undetermined. The sequenced material came from PBMCs or T cells enriched from blood (not recorded which). This receptor was identified in a man aged 35-49 years in a cohort exposed to, infected with or recovered from COVID-19 (not recorded which). Here the CDR3 reads CASSLSGGYGYTF. CDR3 DNA sequence: TGTGCCAGCAGCTTATCAGGAGGCTATGGCTACACCTTC.